The T cell receptor (beta chain) described here comes from a study of blood T cells in healthy people across ages. This clonotype was picked up a small number of times. In germline, CDR1 is SGHNT, CDR2 YENEEA. Trimming at V came to 2 bases and at J to 4 bases, leaving 11 bases not matched to a gene. CDR3 length: 17 amino acids. A J-beta primer mix and a sample-barcoded 5' primer were used in a second PCR of about 7 to 12 cycles. TCRdb analysed the 5' RACE reads with MiXCR anew, one entry per CDR3 protein. The sample has approximately 880,000 distinct CDR3 sequences; about 44% are singletons. The sample comprised blood. V and J are TRBV11-3 and TRBJ2-3, with 8 bases that match TRBD2. The TCR sequence derives from a man aged 25 to 40 in good health. CDR3 residues: CASSLRSGTRGADTQYF. The CDR3 nucleotides read TGTGCCAGCAGCTTAAGGTCTGGGACTAGAGGCGCAGATACGCAGTATTTT. Complete variable domain (other parts from reference TRBV11-3 and TRBJ2-3): EAGVVQSPRYKIIEKKQPVAFWCNPISGHNTLYWYLQNLGQGPELLIRYENEEAVDDSQLPKDRFSAERLKGVDSTLKIQPAELGDSAVYLCASSLRSGTRGADTQYFGPGTRLTVL.